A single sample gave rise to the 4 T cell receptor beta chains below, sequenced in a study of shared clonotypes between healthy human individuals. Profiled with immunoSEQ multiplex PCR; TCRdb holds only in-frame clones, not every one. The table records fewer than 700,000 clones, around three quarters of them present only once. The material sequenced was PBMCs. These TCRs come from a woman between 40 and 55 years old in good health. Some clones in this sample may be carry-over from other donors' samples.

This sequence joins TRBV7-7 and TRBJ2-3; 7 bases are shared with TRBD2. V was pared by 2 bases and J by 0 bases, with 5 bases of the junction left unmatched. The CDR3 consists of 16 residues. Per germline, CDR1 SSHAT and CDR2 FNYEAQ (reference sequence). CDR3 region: CASSLNPSGSTDTQYF. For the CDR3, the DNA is TGTGCCAGCAGCTTAAATCCTAGCGGAAGCACAGATACGCAGTATTTT.

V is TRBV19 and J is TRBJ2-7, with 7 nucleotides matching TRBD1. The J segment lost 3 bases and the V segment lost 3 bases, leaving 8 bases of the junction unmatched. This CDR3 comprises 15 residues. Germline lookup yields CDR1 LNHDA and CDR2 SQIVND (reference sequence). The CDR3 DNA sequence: TGTGCCAGTAGTATTAAACACGGGACAGTCTACGAGCAGTACTTC. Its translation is CASSIKHGTVYEQYF.

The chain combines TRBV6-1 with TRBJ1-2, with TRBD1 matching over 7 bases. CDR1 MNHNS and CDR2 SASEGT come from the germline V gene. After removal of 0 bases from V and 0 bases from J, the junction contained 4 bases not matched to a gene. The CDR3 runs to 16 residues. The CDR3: CASSEARGLPNYGYTF. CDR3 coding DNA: TGTGCCAGCAGTGAAGCTAGGGGGCTCCCTAACTATGGCTACACCTTC.

The CDR3 sequence is CASSPGLAGEQYF. CDR3 nucleotides: TGTGCCAGCTCACCAGGACTAGCGGGCGAGCAGTACTTC. V is TRBV18 and J is TRBJ2-7; 11 bases match TRBD2. Germline CDR1 reads KGHSH; CDR2 reads LQKENI. The ends lost 2 bases at V and 6 bases at J; junction bases unmatched: 0. The CDR3 runs to 13 residues.